The present TCR beta chain was sequenced within a study of T cell clones after liver transplantation. V was clipped by 4 bases and J by 5 bases, with 15 bases between them. CDR1 and CDR2 (germline): KGHSH, LQKENI. The CDR3 totals 14 residues. TCRdb's table, derived via immunoSEQ multiplex PCR, lists solely in-frame clones and lacks some. The sample contains fewer than 65,000 clones, approximately 77% of which appear only once. Sequenced here: CD4+ T cells from blood, sampled at the 22-month timepoint. The rearrangement links TRBV18 to TRBJ2-7; D uncertain. This TCR was sampled from a human patient who received a liver transplant. Among the T cells, some may be from the graft donor. The CDR3 is CASSLSTADDEQYF. CDR3 DNA: TGTGCCAGCTCACTGTCAACAGCTGATGACGAGCAGTACTTC.